This T cell receptor (beta chain) was recorded in a study of CD8+ T cells in alopecia areata. Trimming removed 1 base from V and 4 bases from J, with 10 bases in between. The CDR3 runs to 14 residues. Germline CDR1 LGHNA, CDR2 YNFKEQ. The investigators collected lesional scalp punch biopsies and peripheral blood from alopecia areata patients. The sequencing template was cDNA reverse transcribed from extracted RNA. Generated by immunoSEQ multiplex PCR, the TCRdb table keeps only in-frame clones and is missing some. This sample yields 200,000 or so clones, of which approximately 61% are seen a single time; 0.45% belongs to the top ten.

The rearrangement joins TRBV4-2 to TRBJ1-2; D ambiguous. The TCR originated in a human donor with alopecia areata. Sequenced material: CD4+ T cells sorted from blood, taken at week 0. In DNA, the CDR3 is TGTGCCAGCAGCCAAGGCACAGTTTTCTATGGCTACACCTTC. Translated: CASSQGTVFYGYTF.